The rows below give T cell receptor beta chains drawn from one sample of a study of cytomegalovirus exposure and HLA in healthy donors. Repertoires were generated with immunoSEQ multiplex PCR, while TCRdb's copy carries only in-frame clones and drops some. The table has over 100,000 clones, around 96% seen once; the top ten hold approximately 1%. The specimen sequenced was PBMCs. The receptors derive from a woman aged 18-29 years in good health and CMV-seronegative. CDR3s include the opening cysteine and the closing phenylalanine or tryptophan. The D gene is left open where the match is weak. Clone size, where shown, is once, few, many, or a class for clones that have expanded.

CDR3 protein: CASKGGGSGLAGGYNEQFF
CDR3 DNA: TGCGCCAGCAAGGGAGGTGGCAGTGGACTAGCGGGAGGGTACAATGAGCAGTTCTTC
D gene: TRBD2
V gene: TRBV5-1
clone size: .
J gene: TRBJ2-1

CDR3 protein: CASSRGDYNEQYF
CDR3 DNA: TGTGCCAGCAGTAGGGGGGACTACAACGAGCAGTACTTC
D gene: .
V gene: TRBV28
clone size: .
J gene: TRBJ2-7

CDR3 protein: CASSLVSGRGNSPLHF
CDR3 DNA: TGTGCCAGCAGCTTAGTTTCCGGCAGGGGTAATTCACCCCTCCACTTT
D gene: .
V gene: TRBV11-3
clone size: .
J gene: TRBJ1-6

CDR3 protein: CASNRGFSYNEQFF
CDR3 DNA: TGTGCCAGCAATCGGGGTTTCTCCTACAATGAGCAGTTCTTC
D gene: .
V gene: TRBV6-1
clone size: .
J gene: TRBJ2-1

CDR3 protein: CAWSGPAGVQYF
CDR3 DNA: TGTGCCTGGAGTGGCCCGGCGGGGGTGCAGTACTTC
D gene: TRBD2
V gene: TRBV30
clone size: .
J gene: TRBJ2-7

CDR3 protein: CASSIPGLANEQFF
CDR3 DNA: TGTGCCAGTAGTATTCCGGGGTTGGCAAATGAGCAGTTCTTC
D gene: .
V gene: TRBV19
clone size: .
J gene: TRBJ2-1

CDR3 protein: CASSLVPGGDYGYTF
CDR3 DNA: TGTGCCAGCAGCTTAGTGCCAGGAGGAGACTATGGCTACACCTTC
D gene: .
V gene: TRBV7-8
clone size: .
J gene: TRBJ1-2

CDR3 protein: CAITRTRQGAVRSSYNEQFF
CDR3 DNA: TGTGCCATCACCCGAACCAGACAGGGGGCGGTTCGATCGTCCTACAATGAGCAGTTCTTC
D gene: TRBD1
V gene: TRBV10-3
clone size: .
J gene: TRBJ2-1

CDR3 protein: CASSPPNRESYEQYF
CDR3 DNA: TGTGCCAGCTCACCACCGAACAGGGAATCATACGAGCAGTACTTC
D gene: .
V gene: TRBV18
clone size: few
J gene: TRBJ2-7

CDR3 protein: CASGLDSYYEQYF
CDR3 DNA: TGTGCTAGTGGTTTGGACAGTTACTACGAGCAGTACTTC
D gene: .
V gene: TRBV12-5
clone size: once
J gene: TRBJ2-7

CDR3 protein: CASSFHTLTGENTEVFF
CDR3 DNA: TGTGCCAGCAGTTTCCACACCTTAACAGGGGAGAACACTGAAGTTTTCTTT
D gene: TRBD1
V gene: TRBV27
clone size: .
J gene: TRBJ1-1

CDR3 protein: CATGGFKTDTQYF
CDR3 DNA: TGTGCCACAGGGGGCTTCAAGACAGATACGCAGTATTTT
D gene: TRBD1
V gene: TRBV19
clone size: .
J gene: TRBJ2-3

CDR3 protein: CASSRDRVVYGYTF
CDR3 DNA: TGTGCCAGCAGCCGGGACAGGGTGGTTTATGGCTACACCTTC
D gene: TRBD1
V gene: TRBV6-5
clone size: .
J gene: TRBJ1-2

CDR3 protein: CASSRGSPNEQFF
CDR3 DNA: TGTGCCAGCAGTCGAGGATCCCCTAATGAGCAGTTCTTC
D gene: .
V gene: TRBV9
clone size: .
J gene: TRBJ2-1

CDR3 protein: CASSIGLYNEQFF
CDR3 DNA: TGTGCCAGTAGTATAGGTCTCTACAATGAGCAGTTCTTC
D gene: .
V gene: TRBV19
clone size: .
J gene: TRBJ2-1

CDR3 protein: CASSAPPGHNEQFF
CDR3 DNA: TGTGCCAGCAGCGCGCCTCCCGGTCACAATGAGCAGTTCTTC
D gene: .
V gene: TRBV9
clone size: .
J gene: TRBJ2-1

CDR3 protein: CASSYGGGYNEQFF
CDR3 DNA: TGTGCCAGCAGCTACGGGGGAGGGTACAATGAGCAGTTCTTC
D gene: TRBD2
V gene: TRBV11-3
clone size: .
J gene: TRBJ2-1

CDR3 protein: CASSLYRGGGTYNEQFF
CDR3 DNA: TGTGCCAGCAGCTTATACCGAGGGGGGGGAACCTACAATGAGCAGTTCTTC
D gene: .
V gene: TRBV13
clone size: .
J gene: TRBJ2-1

CDR3 protein: CASSLVAIELTPNTEAFF
CDR3 DNA: TGCGCCAGCAGCTTGGTTGCTATTGAGCTGACACCGAACACTGAAGCTTTCTTT
D gene: .
V gene: TRBV5-1
clone size: .
J gene: TRBJ1-1

CDR3 protein: CASNVGTSGDYEQYF
CDR3 DNA: TGTGCCAGCAACGTTGGGACTAGCGGAGATTACGAGCAGTACTTC
D gene: TRBD2
V gene: TRBV6-6
clone size: .
J gene: TRBJ2-7

CDR3 protein: CASKGGRNTGELFF
CDR3 DNA: TGTGCCAGCAAAGGCGGGAGGAACACCGGGGAGCTGTTTTTT
D gene: TRBD2
V gene: TRBV27
clone size: .
J gene: TRBJ2-2

CDR3 protein: CASSRNRALNGYTF
CDR3 DNA: TGTGCCAGCAGCCGGAACAGGGCCCTCAATGGCTACACCTTC
D gene: .
V gene: TRBV5-4
clone size: .
J gene: TRBJ1-2

CDR3 protein: CASSLQYGYTF
CDR3 DNA: TGTGCCAGCAGTTTACAATATGGCTACACCTTC
D gene: .
V gene: TRBV28
clone size: .
J gene: TRBJ1-2

CDR3 protein: CASSRDTYEQYF
CDR3 DNA: TGCGCCAGCAGCAGGGACACCTACGAGCAGTACTTC
D gene: .
V gene: TRBV5-1
clone size: once
J gene: TRBJ2-7

CDR3 protein: CSVLIGQGTDTQYF
CDR3 DNA: TGCAGCGTTCTTATTGGACAGGGGACAGATACGCAGTATTTT
D gene: TRBD1
V gene: TRBV29-1
clone size: .
J gene: TRBJ2-3

CDR3 protein: CASSYWGQGYNSPLHF
CDR3 DNA: TGTGCCAGCAGTTACTGGGGACAGGGGTATAATTCACCCCTCCACTTT
D gene: TRBD1
V gene: TRBV6-5
clone size: .
J gene: TRBJ1-6